A single sample is the source of the 27 T cell receptor beta chains below, sequenced in a study of blood T cells in healthy people across ages. Combining a sample-barcoded 5' primer with a J-beta primer mix, a second PCR ran for roughly 7 to 12 cycles. A single record per CDR3 protein comes from TCRdb applying MiXCR to the 5' RACE reads. The sample contains 750,000 to 850,000 distinct CDR3 sequences, 20% to 30% of which appear only once. Separately, the same data were catalogued under a study of T cells of mothers and their children.

Sequenced material: blood. The receptors stem from a boy aged 5-17 years in good health.

This chain connects TRBV27 to TRBJ2-3; D is unclear. Trimming shortened V by 3 bases and J by 1 base, and 8 bases separated the two germline ends. The CDR3 has 14 residues. The germline gives CDR1 MNHEY, CDR2 SMNVEV (reference sequence). CDR3 coding DNA: TGTGCCAGCAGTTTTTCCGTAGGCACAGATACGCAGTATTTT. Protein sequence: CASSFSVGTDTQYF.

This chain uses TRBV27 with TRBJ2-5; tentatively, D is TRBD1 (6 bases). Germline assignment: CDR1 MNHEY and CDR2 SMNVEV (reference sequence). V was trimmed by 4 bases and J by 4 bases, leaving 16 bases between them. The CDR3 runs 15 residues. CDR3 sequence: CASSSVRGVRETQYF. The CDR3 nucleotides are TGTGCCAGCAGTTCAGTCAGGGGAGTTCGAGAGACCCAGTACTTC.

This chain links TRBV7-2 with TRBJ2-4; D is possibly TRBD2 (6 bases). Germline V CDR1 and CDR2: SGHTA, FQGNSA. The CDR3 is 19 residues long. The ends were cut back, 4 bases at V and 0 bases at J, with 22 bases in the middle. CDR3 coding DNA: TGTGCCAGCAGCTCAGGAGGGCGGGGAAGGGTGATAGCCAAAAACATTCAGTACTTC. Its protein is CASSSGGRGRVIAKNIQYF.

This clonotype has a handful of counts. The chain joins TRBV10-3 to TRBJ2-7; no reliable D call. V shed 0 bases and J shed 0 bases, with 12 bases lying between them. Germline CDR1 reads ENHRY; CDR2 reads SYGVKD. The CDR3 loop spans 16 amino acids. Here the CDR3 DNA reads TGTGCCATCAGTGAGTCTGTGATAAGAGGCTCCTACGAGCAGTACTTC. This sequence encodes CAISESVIRGSYEQYF.

As to this clonotype: Because it lacks the conserved phenylalanine or tryptophan at the end, this CDR3 is likely a read error. The DNA is left out, because the CDR3 cannot be placed on it with certainty; the CDR3 is given as TCRdb lists it. V gene TRBV7-2 combines with J gene TRBJ2-3; whether TRBD1, the table's D call, matches the DNA was not checked. Germline V gene data show CDR1 as SGHTA and CDR2 as FQGNSA. The CDR3 contains 15 residues when both ends are counted. CDR3 residues: CASSLVGGASDTRYL.

The chain is built from TRBV5-6 and TRBJ2-2; perhaps TRBD2 as D (5 bases). Trimming shortened V by 3 bases and J by 10 bases, and 10 bases separated the two germline ends. Germline CDR1 SGHDT, CDR2 YYEEEE. The CDR3 length is 12 residues. DNA of the CDR3: TGTGCCAGCAGCTGGGAGTCAGAGGAGCTGTTTTTT. This encodes CASSWESEELFF.

CDR3 sequence (DNA): TGTGCCAGCAGCTTAGGCCCCATTAGTGAGCAGTTCTTC. This translates into CASSLGPISEQFF. The rearrangement uses TRBV13 and TRBJ2-1; D gene uncertain. V was clipped by 0 bases and J by 9 bases, with 9 bases between them. Germline CDR1 and CDR2: PRHDT and FYEKMQ (reference sequence). This CDR3 has 13 amino acids.

This clonotype was counted a few times. The CDR3, as DNA: TGTGCCAGCAGGTTTTCCGGCGGGAACTATGGCTACACCTTC. Residues: CASRFSGGNYGYTF. This sequence joins TRBV7-2 and TRBJ1-2, with D unresolved. This CDR3 is 14 amino acids long. The germline gives CDR1 SGHTA, CDR2 FQGNSA. The germline V and J ends were trimmed by 6 bases and 2 bases, with 13 bases remaining between them.

This clonotype turned up a few times. The V gene is TRBV7-3, the J gene TRBJ1-6; 7 bases map to TRBD1. The junction had 11 bases not matched to a gene; V was cut back by 5 bases and J by 10 bases. Looked up from germline, CDR1 is SGHTA and CDR2 is FQGTGA. The CDR3 spans 15 residues. CDR3 amino acids: CASSPGQPFRSPLHF. The CDR3 bases are TGTGCCAGCAGCCCGGGACAGCCCTTCCGATCACCCCTCCACTTT.

The chain couples TRBV6-1 to TRBJ2-3; TRBD2 matches at 7 bases. Germline loops: CDR1 MNHNS, CDR2 SASEGT. This CDR3 has 16 amino acids. The trim removed 0 bases at V and 4 bases at J, leaving 7 bases unmatched. The CDR3: CASSEAGGSVADTQYF. CDR3 bases: TGTGCCAGCAGTGAAGCGGGGGGGAGTGTCGCAGATACGCAGTATTTT.

This chain links TRBV28 with TRBJ1-1; tentative D call: TRBD1 (6 bases). The CDR3 spans 16 residues. CDR1 is MDHEN and CDR2 is SYDVKM in the germline V gene. V gave up 5 bases and J gave up 11 bases, with 27 bases separating them. The CDR3 nucleotides are TGTGCCAGCAGTCTCCCGGGCTCGGGGGCCACGCCGGCGGCTTTCTTT. Encoded protein: CASSLPGSGATPAAFF.

This chain joins TRBV20-1 and TRBJ2-7; 10 bases line up with TRBD2. The CDR3 extends over 13 amino acids. Per germline, CDR1 DFQATT and CDR2 SNEGSKA (reference sequence). V was clipped by 7 bases and J by 2 bases; unmatched bases: 5. CDR3 loop: CSEKREGTYEQYF. CDR3 in DNA: TGCAGTGAAAAGCGGGAGGGAACCTACGAGCAGTACTTC.

This clonotype has just a few counts. CDR3: CAISEGPPLLAKNIQYF. The CDR3 DNA reads as TGTGCCATCAGTGAGGGACCTCCGTTACTAGCCAAAAACATTCAGTACTTC. The rearrangement joins TRBV10-3 to TRBJ2-4; D is unresolved. CDR1 and CDR2 (germline): ENHRY, SYGVKD. The CDR3 runs to 17 residues. The V end lost 2 bases, the J end lost 0 bases, and 14 bases lay between the germline ends.

This clonotype was counted between two and nine times. In DNA, the CDR3 is TGTGCCATCAAAGCCAGGATTGAAGAGACCCAGTACTTC. It is translated as CAIKARIEETQYF. V is TRBV10-3 and J is TRBJ2-5; D ambiguous. V lost 7 bases to trimming and J lost 3 bases, with 12 bases between them. The CDR3 runs to 13 residues. CDR1 is ENHRY, CDR2 SYGVKD, per germline.

A few counts support this clonotype. J is TRBJ2-7 and V is TRBV29-1, with TRBD1 matching 11 bases. V shed 4 bases, J shed 4 bases, and the junction held 3 bases outside the gene matches. CDR3 length equals 13 residues. The germline V gene encodes CDR1 SQVTM and CDR2 ANQGSEA. Here the CDR3 reads CSVGDRGVYEQYF. The CDR3 bases are TGCAGCGTTGGGGACAGGGGGGTTTACGAGCAGTACTTC.

The V and J genes are TRBV11-2 and TRBJ1-1, with D uncertain. Germline assignment: CDR1 SGHAT and CDR2 FQNNGV. This CDR3 contains 12 residues. The V gene lost 3 bases and the J gene lost 8 bases, with 10 bases spanning the gap. CDR3 sequence: CASSFNAGEAFF. DNA of the CDR3: TGTGCCAGCAGCTTCAATGCGGGAGAAGCTTTCTTT.

The chain joins TRBV18 to TRBJ2-5; perhaps TRBD1 as D (5 bases). The closer fit of TRBJ2-7 to the DNA end suggests the J call may be wrong. CDR1 and CDR2 (germline): KGHSH, LQKENI. This CDR3 region has 12 residues. The CDR3 sequence is CASSAKGNEQYF. The CDR3 nucleotides are TGTGCCAGCTCAGCCAAGGGGAACGAGCAGTACTTC.

The genes are TRBV29-1 and TRBJ2-5; tentatively, D is TRBD1 or TRBD2 (6 bases each). The ends were cut back, 3 bases at V and 5 bases at J, with 13 bases in the middle. CDR1 is SQVTM and CDR2 is ANQGSEA in the germline V gene. The CDR3 contains 13 residues. This CDR3 reads CSVDSGAGETQYF. The CDR3 DNA reads TGCAGCGTTGATTCGGGGGCAGGGGAGACCCAGTACTTC. Full variable domain (outside the CDR3, taken from reference TRBV29-1 and TRBJ2-5): SAVISQKPSRDICQRGTSLTIQCQVDSQVTMMFWYRQQPGQSLTLIATANQGSEATYESGFVIDKFPISRPNLTFSTLTVSNMSPEDSSIYLCSVDSGAGETQYFGPGTRLLVL.

The V gene is TRBV28, the J gene TRBJ1-3; D is unresolved. V was cut by 7 bases and J by 1 base, with 11 bases left in between. This CDR3 region has 14 residues. Germline-derived CDR1 and CDR2 are MDHEN and SYDVKM. The CDR3 region is CASTETGSGNTIYF. The CDR3 DNA reads as TGTGCCAGCACCGAGACTGGGTCTGGAAACACCATATATTTT.

This clonotype was seen only a few times. This chain uses TRBV28 with TRBJ1-2; TRBD1 matches at 7 bases. Looked up from germline, CDR1 is MDHEN and CDR2 is SYDVKM. There are 15 residues in the CDR3. The V gene end was trimmed by 8 bases and the J gene end by 5 bases; junction bases not matched to a gene: 14. The CDR3 region has the DNA TGTGCCAGCCTGTCCGGGACAGAAATGGGATATGGCTACACCTTC. It translates to CASLSGTEMGYGYTF.

This clonotype showed up just a few times. The V call is TRBV7-8, the J call TRBJ2-7; TRBD2 matches at 12 bases. The V gene's germline CDR1 is SGHVS and CDR2 FQNEAQ. This CDR3 is built from 17 residues. V was pared by 5 bases and J by 1 base, with 9 bases of the junction left unmatched. The CDR3 loop is CASSIRTSGTSSYEQYF. Here the CDR3 DNA reads TGTGCCAGCAGCATAAGGACTAGCGGGACCTCTTCCTACGAGCAGTACTTC.

In this sample, this clonotype turned up a few times. At one of its ends the junction is not consistent with the germline gene, which may arise from a read error. This chain joins TRBV7-2 and TRBJ1-2, with D unresolved. This CDR3 is built from 14 residues. Per germline, CDR1 SGHTA and CDR2 FQGNSA. This chain's CDR3 is CASGLVGPNYGYTF. CDR3 bases: TGTGCCAGCGGCTTAGTCGGGCCTAACTATGGCTACACCTTC.

The chain uses TRBV5-1 and TRBJ2-2, with no clear D. This CDR3 comprises 16 residues. Trimming stripped 0 bases from V and 1 base from J, with 10 bases between. Germline V lookup: CDR1 SGHRS, CDR2 YFSETQ. CDR3 in amino acids: CASSLVMTLNTGELFF. For the CDR3, the DNA is TGCGCCAGCAGCTTGGTTATGACTTTGAACACCGGGGAGCTGTTTTTT.

The chain has TRBV12-3 or TRBV12-4 and TRBJ2-5; no reliable D call. This CDR3 is built from 14 residues. V lost 3 bases and J 2 bases, leaving 10 bases between the germline ends. This chain's CDR3 is CASSFLRKQETQYF. The CDR3 nucleotides read TGTGCCAGCAGTTTTCTCAGGAAACAAGAGACCCAGTACTTC.

The V and J genes are TRBV29-1 and TRBJ1-1; TRBD1 matches at 8 bases. CDR1 is SQVTM and CDR2 is ANQGSEA in the germline V gene. This CDR3 is built from 13 residues. V trimming: 4 bases; J trimming: 5 bases; junction bases outside the gene matches: 6. DNA for the CDR3: TGCAGCGTTGCAGGGGGCTCGGGTACTGAAGCTTTCTTT. This translates into CSVAGGSGTEAFF.

The gene calls are TRBV6-4 and TRBJ1-4; unclear D gene. Trimming removed 2 bases at V and 8 bases at J, with 9 bases between. The CDR3 runs 13 residues. Germline loops: CDR1 MRHNA, CDR2 SNTAGT. The CDR3 DNA follows: TGTGCCAGCAGTGACCGTCCGGGGGAAAAACTGTTTTTT. Translating gives CASSDRPGEKLFF.

The chain carries TRBV29-1 and TRBJ2-3, with TRBD1 matching over 10 bases. The CDR3 sequence is 16 residues long. Per the germline V gene, CDR1 is SQVTM and CDR2 is ANQGSEA. Trimming took 3 bases from V and 0 from J; bases not matched to a gene: 6. The CDR3 region is CSVERDRGLSTDTQYF. The CDR3 DNA sequence: TGCAGCGTTGAGCGGGACAGGGGACTTAGCACAGATACGCAGTATTTT.